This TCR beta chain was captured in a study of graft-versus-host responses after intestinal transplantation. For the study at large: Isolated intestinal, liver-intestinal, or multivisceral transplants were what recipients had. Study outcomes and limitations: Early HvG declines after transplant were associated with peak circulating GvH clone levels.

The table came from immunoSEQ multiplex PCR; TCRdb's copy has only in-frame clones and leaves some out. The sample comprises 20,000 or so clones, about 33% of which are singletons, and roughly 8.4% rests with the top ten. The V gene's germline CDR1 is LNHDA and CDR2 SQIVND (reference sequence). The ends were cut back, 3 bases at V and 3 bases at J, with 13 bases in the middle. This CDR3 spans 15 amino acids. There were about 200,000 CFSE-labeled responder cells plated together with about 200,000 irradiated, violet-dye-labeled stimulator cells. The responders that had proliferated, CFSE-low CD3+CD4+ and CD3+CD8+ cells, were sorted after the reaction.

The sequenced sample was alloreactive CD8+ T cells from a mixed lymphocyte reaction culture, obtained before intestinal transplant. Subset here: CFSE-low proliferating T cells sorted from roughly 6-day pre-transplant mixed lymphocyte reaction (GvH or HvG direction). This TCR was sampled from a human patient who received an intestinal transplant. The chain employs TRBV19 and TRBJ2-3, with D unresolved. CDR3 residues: CASSIMAISTDTQYF. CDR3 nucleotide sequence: TGTGCCAGTAGTATTATGGCTATATCAACAGATACGCAGTATTTT.